The rows below give T cell receptor beta chains drawn from one sample of a study of blood T cell repertoires in COVID-19. Clones were sequenced by immunoSEQ multiplex PCR, and TCRdb holds only the in-frame ones, with some missing. This sample has over 250,000 clones, with approximately 85% found just once. Sequencing input: peripheral blood. The receptors come from a woman in her 70s with acute or convalescent COVID-19. CDR3s include the opening cysteine and the closing phenylalanine or tryptophan. Fields, in order: V gene, D gene, CDR3 length, clone size, J gene, CDR3 protein, CDR3 DNA. The D gene is left open where the match is weak. A clone size is listed for some rows: how often the clone was seen (once, few, many), or a class if it is expanded.

TRBV3-1/TRBV3-2	TRBD1	12	NA	TRBJ1-1	CASRGGTGEAFF	TGTGCCAGCAGGGGAGGGACAGGGGAAGCTTTCTTT
TRBV6-1	NA	15	NA	TRBJ1-5	CASSESGGSGQPQHF	TGTGCCAGCAGTGAATCGGGGGGGTCTGGTCAGCCCCAGCATTTT
TRBV5-1	TRBD2	14	NA	TRBJ2-7	CASSSGLAGSEQYF	TGCGCCAGCAGCTCGGGACTAGCGGGGAGTGAGCAGTACTTC
TRBV12-3/TRBV12-4	NA	13	NA	TRBJ2-1	CASRYGGGGEQFF	TGTGCCAGCAGATACGGCGGCGGAGGGGAGCAGTTCTTC
TRBV5-5	NA	13	NA	TRBJ2-1	CASSLAQGEEQFF	TGTGCCAGCAGCTTGGCCCAGGGCGAAGAGCAGTTCTTC
TRBV2	TRBD1	14	NA	TRBJ1-1	CASSGTGGRTEAFF	TGTGCCAGCAGTGGGACAGGTGGTCGCACTGAAGCTTTCTTT
TRBV15	TRBD1	15	NA	TRBJ2-1	CATSRGWDRTNEQFF	TGTGCCACCAGCAGAGGATGGGACAGGACCAATGAGCAGTTCTTC
TRBV5-5	TRBD1	13	NA	TRBJ1-1	CASGTGEFTEAFF	TGTGCCAGCGGGACAGGGGAGTTCACTGAAGCTTTCTTT
TRBV7-9	TRBD1	16	NA	TRBJ1-4	CASSTEGQGSNEKLFF	TGTGCCAGCAGCACCGAGGGACAGGGTAGTAATGAAAAACTGTTTTTT
TRBV5-1	TRBD2	16	NA	TRBJ2-3	CASSSQAGSGTDTQYF	TGCGCCAGCAGCTCCCAAGCGGGATCAGGCACAGATACGCAGTATTTT
TRBV19	NA	12	NA	TRBJ1-2	CASSVGGYGYTF	TGTGCCAGTAGCGTCGGGGGCTATGGCTACACCTTC
TRBV30	TRBD1	15	once	TRBJ2-3	CAWNLGTGVADTQYF	TGTGCCTGGAACCTTGGTACAGGGGTGGCAGATACGCAGTATTTT
TRBV21-1	NA	13	NA	TRBJ2-7	CASSKGGSYEQYF	TGTGCCAGCAGCAAAGGCGGCTCCTACGAGCAGTACTTC
TRBV6-5	NA	15	NA	TRBJ1-2	CASSYGRGPNYGYTF	TGTGCCAGCAGTTACGGCAGGGGACCAAACTATGGCTACACCTTC
TRBV15	NA	15	NA	TRBJ1-4	CATSRDTAEWEKLFF	TGTGCCACCAGCAGAGATACGGCGGAGTGGGAAAAACTGTTTTTT
TRBV5-4	NA	15	NA	TRBJ2-1	CASSVDLSSYNEQFF	TGTGCCAGCAGCGTGGATCTGAGCTCCTACAATGAGCAGTTCTTC
TRBV5-1	NA	14	NA	TRBJ1-1	CASSLSRDNTEAFF	TGCGCCAGCAGCTTGTCCAGGGATAACACTGAAGCTTTCTTT
TRBV6-5	TRBD2	13	NA	TRBJ2-1	CASSAGSYNEQFF	TGTGCCAGCTCAGCGGGGTCCTACAATGAGCAGTTCTTC
TRBV5-1	TRBD1	15	NA	TRBJ1-2	CASRAWGQGAIGYTF	TGCGCCAGCAGGGCCTGGGGACAGGGGGCGATCGGCTACACCTTC
TRBV5-4	NA	13	NA	TRBJ2-2	CASSVDSTGELFF	TGTGCCAGCAGCGTTGACAGTACCGGGGAGCTGTTTTTT
TRBV6-5	NA	15	once	TRBJ2-2	CASRPGTSNTGELFF	TGTGCCAGCAGGCCCGGGACAAGTAACACCGGGGAGCTGTTTTTT
TRBV2	TRBD1	16	NA	TRBJ2-5	CASNSGTGDGGETQYF	TGTGCCAGCAACTCCGGGACAGGGGATGGTGGGGAGACCCAGTACTTC
TRBV7-9	NA	14	NA	TRBJ1-1	CASSADTGNTEAFF	TGTGCCAGCAGCGCGGACACCGGGAACACTGAAGCTTTCTTT
TRBV7-9	NA	16	NA	TRBJ1-2	CASSLSTARGEAGYTF	TGTGCCAGCAGCTTATCCACGGCGAGAGGGGAGGCTGGCTACACCTTC
TRBV2	NA	13	NA	TRBJ1-1	CASSRVEGTEAFF	TGTGCCAGCAGTAGGGTGGAGGGTACTGAAGCTTTCTTT
TRBV5-1	TRBD1	14	NA	TRBJ2-5	CASSPGTGQETQYF	TGCGCCAGCAGCCCCGGGACAGGCCAAGAGACCCAGTACTTC
TRBV3-1/TRBV3-2	TRBD1	15	NA	TRBJ2-3	CASSPGTGGGDTQYF	TGTGCCAGCAGCCCGGGGACAGGGGGAGGAGATACGCAGTATTTT
TRBV30	NA	10	NA	TRBJ1-1	CAWDRRGAFF	TGTGCCTGGGACAGGAGAGGAGCTTTCTTT
TRBV11-3	TRBD2	15	NA	TRBJ2-1	CASSFSASGGNEQFF	TGTGCCAGCAGCTTTTCGGCTAGCGGGGGCAATGAGCAGTTCTTC
TRBV29-1	TRBD1	13	NA	TRBJ1-2	CSVPGQGPYGYTF	TGCAGCGTCCCGGGACAGGGGCCCTATGGCTACACCTTC
TRBV27	NA	16	NA	TRBJ1-1	CASSPRPTLTQTEAFF	TGTGCCAGCAGTCCCCGTCCAACCCTAACACAGACTGAAGCTTTCTTT
TRBV7-2	TRBD2	15	NA	TRBJ2-7	CASSWLAALYYEQYF	TGTGCCAGCAGCTGGCTAGCGGCCCTATACTACGAGCAGTACTTC
TRBV2	NA	12	NA	TRBJ2-7	CASSTRESEQYF	TGTGCCAGCAGTACCAGGGAAAGCGAGCAGTACTTC
TRBV9	TRBD2	13	NA	TRBJ2-1	CASTPGTSDEQFF	TGTGCCAGCACCCCCGGGACTAGTGATGAGCAGTTCTTC
TRBV6-2/TRBV6-3	TRBD2	16	NA	TRBJ2-1	CASSYSWGTSDNEQFF	TGTGCCAGCAGTTACTCGTGGGGGACTAGCGACAATGAGCAGTTCTTC
TRBV14	NA	12	NA	TRBJ2-1	CASSRGLALQFF	TGTGCCAGCAGCCGTGGGCTAGCCCTGCAGTTCTTC